The entry that follows covers one T cell receptor (beta chain) sequence. Sequencing used immunoSEQ multiplex PCR; TCRdb keeps in-frame clones, though not all of them. The data contain about 110,000 clones, 90% to 95% of them singletons. The V end was cut by 0 bases, the J end by 7 bases, with 16 bases between. There are 16 residues in the CDR3. The germline gives CDR1 LNHNV, CDR2 YYDKDF (reference sequence). The data are from a study of brain T cells in children with intractable seizures. Only cases whose brain tissue showed the highest T cell transcript signatures were sequenced. This clonotype originated in a boy under two years old with hemimegalencephaly and intractable seizures. The material sequenced was peripheral blood, taken at surgery. The J gene is TRBJ1-5, the V gene TRBV15; maybe TRBD1 (6 bases). CDR3 amino acids: CATSRDRGGLGQPQHF. The CDR3 nucleotides are TGTGCCACCAGCAGAGATCGAGGGGGGTTGGGGCAGCCCCAGCATTTT. Filled out from reference TRBV15 and TRBJ1-5, the complete variable domain reads DAMVIQNPRYQVTQFGKPVTLSCSQTLNHNVMYWYQQKSSQAPKLLFHYYDKDFNNEADTPDNFQSRRPNTSFCFLDIRSPGLGDTAMYLCATSRDRGGLGQPQHFGDGTRLSIL.